The source of this TCR beta chain is a study of shared clonotypes between healthy human individuals. Deep level was the assay's run setting. Using roughly 180 ng DNA, tens of thousands of T cell genomes, the sorted-subset replicate PCRs were run. Data came from immunoSEQ multiplex PCR; TCRdb stores just in-frame clones and leaves some out. In the table there are approximately 2,200,000 clones, about 92% of which are singletons. CD8 cells classed as naive were CD45RO-negative and positively selected for CCR7, excluding terminally differentiated effector memory CD45RA+ cells. This TCR came from a man younger than 30 in good health. Some clones in this sample may be carry-over from other donors' samples. The sample was naive CD8+ T cells from PBMCs.

CDR3 sequence (DNA): TGTGCCAGCAGCCACCTGACAGGGAACTATGGCTACACCTTC. It yields the protein CASSHLTGNYGYTF. The rearrangement uses TRBV7-9 and TRBJ1-2; 7 nucleotides align to TRBD1. This CDR3 has 14 residues. Germline loops: CDR1 SEHNR, CDR2 FQNEAQ (reference sequence). With V trimmed by 5 bases and J by 2 bases, 5 bases remained unmatched.